This paragraph reports one T cell receptor (beta chain). No antigen is known for it. Per-base qualities were not stored, and no clone one base away is much larger. RNA was extracted using the RNeasy kit, and about 0.5 to 1 ug of the RNA was reverse transcribed with random hexamers. The immunoSEQ multiplex PCR assay, covering 54 Vbeta and 13 Jbeta segments, was used to amplify TCR beta CDR3 regions. PCR amplification bias was corrected using a synthetic template baseline for primer optimization and computational correction. The paper's processing steps were these. Only productive sequences were kept, with reads annotated to V, D and J genes according to IMGT and analyzed in immunoSEQ Analyzer. To calculate clonality, Shannon entropy was normalized by log2 of the number of productive unique sequences and then subtracted from one. For each patient and control, public and private clones were evaluated within the 100 most prevalent clones. Clones were defined as Susac-specific if absent from the healthy and MS cohorts, from 900 to 1,200 published viral clones and from other ImmuneACCESS disease sequences. TCRdb itself trimmed the public reads at Q25 with fastp, ran MiXCR and retained productive beta chains. Rows are unified per CDR3 protein, each entry keeping the most common DNA and genes. The V and J calls follow TCRdb's processing rather than the paper's. The sample contains around 150,000 distinct CDR3 sequences, around 94% of them found a single time. Under 0.15% of the sample lies in the top ten.

This entry is derived from a study of CD8 T cells in Susac syndrome (dated 2019 in TCRdb). General notes on the study: The study used repertoire sequencing to test whether antigen drove CD8+ T cell activation and differentiation in Susac syndrome.

Peripheral blood CD8+ and CD4+ T cells from healthy donors, Susac syndrome patients and multiple sclerosis patients were profiled by high-throughput TCR beta sequencing. Healthy donors were included as age- and sex-matched controls. CD8+ TEMRA cells were enriched by FACS, while bulk CD8+ and CD4+ T cells were purified by magnetic negative isolation. Blood was drawn into EDTA tubes, processed within 24 hours, and PBMCs were isolated by density gradient centrifugation. PBMCs destined for TCR sequencing were cryopreserved in liquid nitrogen and later thawed in a 37 °C water bath. The sorted or isolated CD4+, CD8+ and CD8+ TEMRA cells reached a purity of at least 90%. Overall results and qualifications from the work: The TCR sequencing and HLA analysis was acknowledged to have included a relatively small number of individuals.

The germline ends are 10 bases apart after V is trimmed by 3 bases and J by 8 bases. The CDR3 numbers 12 residues from cysteine through phenylalanine. CDR3 DNA is the only sequence kept; it has 36 bases, read in frame from the first base. The CDR1 and CDR2 encoded by the germline V gene are LGHNT and FRNRAP. The sample taken for sequencing was CD4+ T cells from PBMCs. This clonotype was obtained from a human donor in good health. Recombination joined TRBV12-5 with TRBJ1-2, with the D gene call left open. The DNA sequence reads TGTGCTAGTGGTTTCGTAGGAGGGGGCTACACCTTC. Translated, it reads CASGFVGGGYTF.